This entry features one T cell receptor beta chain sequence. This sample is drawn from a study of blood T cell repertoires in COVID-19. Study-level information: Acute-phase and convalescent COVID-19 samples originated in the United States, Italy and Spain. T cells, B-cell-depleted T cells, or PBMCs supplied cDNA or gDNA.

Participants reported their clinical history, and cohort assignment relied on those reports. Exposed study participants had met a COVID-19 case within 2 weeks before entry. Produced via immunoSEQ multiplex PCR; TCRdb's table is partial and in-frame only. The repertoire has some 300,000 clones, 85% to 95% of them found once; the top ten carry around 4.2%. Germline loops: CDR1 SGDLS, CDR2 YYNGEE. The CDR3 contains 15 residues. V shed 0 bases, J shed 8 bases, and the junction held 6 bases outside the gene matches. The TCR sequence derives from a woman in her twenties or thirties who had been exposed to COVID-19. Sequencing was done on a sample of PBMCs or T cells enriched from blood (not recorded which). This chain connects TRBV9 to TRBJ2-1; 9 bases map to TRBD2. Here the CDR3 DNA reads TGTGCCAGCAGCGTAGAGGGCGGGGGGGGGTATGAGCAGTTCTTC. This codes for CASSVEGGGGYEQFF.